The source of this T cell receptor (beta chain) is a study of blood T cell repertoires in COVID-19. CDR1 is KGHSY and CDR2 is FQNENV in the germline V gene. Trimming pared 4 bases from V and 1 base from J, leaving 13 bases between. This CDR3 has 15 amino acids. This table comes from immunoSEQ multiplex PCR, and its TCRdb copy is limited to in-frame clones, with some not included. The sample has 100,000 to 150,000 clones; 88% are singletons. This sequence joins TRBV16 and TRBJ1-1, with D tentatively TRBD1 (5 bases). The sequence came from a man aged 45-65 years with acute or convalescent COVID-19. Material: peripheral blood. CDR3 loop: CASSPRANGNTEAFF. The CDR3, as DNA: TGTGCCAGCAGCCCCAGGGCAAACGGGAACACTGAAGCTTTCTTT.